Listed here is a single T cell receptor (beta chain). This sample is drawn from a study of cytomegalovirus exposure and HLA in healthy donors. Healthy bone marrow donors made up the donor group. Trimming at V came to 5 bases and at J to 3 bases, leaving 5 bases not matched to a gene. Germline-derived CDR1 and CDR2 are SNHLY and FYNNEI. The CDR3 loop spans 14 amino acids. The PCR had 60 Vbeta and 13 Jbeta primers. Profiling relied on immunoSEQ multiplex PCR, and the TCRdb table lists in-frame clones only, not all of them. The record lists about 130,000 clones, of which the ten most abundant hold approximately 1.6%.

The rearrangement joins TRBV2 to TRBJ1-2; TRBD1 matches 8 bases. This clonotype was sampled from a woman aged 35 to 49 in good health and CMV-seropositive. The sample comprised PBMCs. CDR3 loop: CASSLSTGDYGYTF. CDR3 coding DNA: TGTGCCAGCAGTCTTTCGACAGGGGACTATGGCTACACCTTC.